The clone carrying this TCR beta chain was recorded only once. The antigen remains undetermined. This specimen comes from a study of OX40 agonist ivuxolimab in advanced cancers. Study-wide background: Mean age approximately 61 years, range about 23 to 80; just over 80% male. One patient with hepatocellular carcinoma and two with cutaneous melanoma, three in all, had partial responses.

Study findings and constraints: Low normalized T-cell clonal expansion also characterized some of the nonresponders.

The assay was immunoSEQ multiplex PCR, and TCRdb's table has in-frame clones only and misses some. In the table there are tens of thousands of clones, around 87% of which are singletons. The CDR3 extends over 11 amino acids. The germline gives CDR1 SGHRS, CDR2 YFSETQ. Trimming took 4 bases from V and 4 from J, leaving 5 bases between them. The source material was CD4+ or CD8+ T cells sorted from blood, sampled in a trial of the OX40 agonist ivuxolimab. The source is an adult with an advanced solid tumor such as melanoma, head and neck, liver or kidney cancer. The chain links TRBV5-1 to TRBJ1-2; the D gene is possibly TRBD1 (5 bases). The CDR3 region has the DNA TGCGCCAGCAGCACAGGCTATGGCTACACCTTC. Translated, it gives CASSTGYGYTF. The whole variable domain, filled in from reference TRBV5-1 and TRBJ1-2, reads KAGVTQTPRYLIKTRGQQVTLSCSPISGHRSVSWYQQTPGQGLQFLFEYFSETQRNKGNFPGRFSGRQFSNSRSEMNVSTLELGDSALYLCASSTGYGYTFGSGTRLTVV.